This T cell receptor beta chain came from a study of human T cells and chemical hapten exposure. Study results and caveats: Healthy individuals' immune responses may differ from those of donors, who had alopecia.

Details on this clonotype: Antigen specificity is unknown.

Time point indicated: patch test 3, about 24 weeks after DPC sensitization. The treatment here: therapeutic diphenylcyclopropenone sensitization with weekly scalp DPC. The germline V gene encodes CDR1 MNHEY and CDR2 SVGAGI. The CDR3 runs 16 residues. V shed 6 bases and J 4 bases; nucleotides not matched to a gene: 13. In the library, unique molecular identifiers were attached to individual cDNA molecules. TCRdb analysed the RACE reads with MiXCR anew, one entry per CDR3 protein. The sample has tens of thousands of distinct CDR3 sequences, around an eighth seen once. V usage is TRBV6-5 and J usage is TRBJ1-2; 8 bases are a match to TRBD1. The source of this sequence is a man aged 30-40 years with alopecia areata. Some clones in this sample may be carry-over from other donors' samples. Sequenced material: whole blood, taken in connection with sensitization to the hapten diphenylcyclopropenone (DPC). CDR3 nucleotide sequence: TGTGCCAGCAGCGCCGGGACAGGTCGGGGGAGCTATGGCTACACCTTC. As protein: CASSAGTGRGSYGYTF.